Below are 17 T cell receptor beta chains sequenced from a single sample in a study of blood T cell repertoires in COVID-19. Data came from immunoSEQ multiplex PCR; TCRdb stores just in-frame clones and leaves some out. The sample lists about 150,000 clones, around 85% seen once, with about 2.5% in the top ten. Sequenced sample: peripheral blood. These receptors originate from a woman in her seventies with acute or convalescent COVID-19.

The gene calls are TRBV6-8 and TRBJ1-2, with D possibly being TRBD1 (6 bases). The CDR3 has 15 amino acids. V gave up 1 base and J gave up 3 bases, with 12 bases separating them. Germline-derived CDR1 and CDR2 are MNHGY and SAAAGT. CDR3 coding DNA: TGTGCCAGCAGTTACTGGCGGGGGCGGGACTATGGCTACACCTTC. Protein product: CASSYWRGRDYGYTF.

The count of this clone is one. The chain combines TRBV4-2 with TRBJ1-4, with 10 bases lining up with TRBD1. CDR3 length: 18 amino acids. CDR1 LGHNA and CDR2 YNFKEQ come from the germline V gene. The V and J ends lost 4 bases and 4 bases, in that order; junction bases with no gene match: 12. In DNA form, the CDR3 reads TGTGCCAGCAGCCCCCAGGGGACAGGGGTGGGAGGTAATGAAAAACTGTTTTTT. This translates into CASSPQGTGVGGNEKLFF.

This clone was seen only a few times. The CDR3 bases are TGTGCCACCAGCAGAGATCGCCCGGGCAGGGGTCAGGGCTACACCTTC. Amino acid sequence: CATSRDRPGRGQGYTF. The chain employs TRBV15 and TRBJ1-2; possibly TRBD1 for D (6 bases). Trimming cost V 0 bases and J 8 bases, with 19 bases left between them. Germline-derived CDR1 and CDR2 are LNHNV and YYDKDF (reference sequence). The CDR3 contains 16 residues.

In its sample, this clone was seen once. The J gene is TRBJ1-1, the V gene TRBV25-1, with D perhaps TRBD1 (5 bases). Germline CDR1 reads MGHDK; CDR2 reads SYGVNS. The V end was cut by 7 bases, the J end by 6 bases, with 9 bases between. The CDR3 totals 11 residues. The CDR3 loop is CASTTGAEAFF. The DNA for the CDR3 is TGTGCCAGCACCACGGGGGCTGAAGCTTTCTTT.

The chain couples TRBV2 to TRBJ1-1; no definite D call. V lost 3 bases and J 3 bases, leaving 8 bases between the germline ends. Germline V gene lookup returns CDR1 SNHLY and CDR2 FYNNEI. The CDR3 runs to 13 residues. The CDR3 sequence is CASSDGEYTEAFF. The CDR3 DNA is TGTGCCAGCAGTGACGGGGAGTACACTGAAGCTTTCTTT.

This chain joins TRBV3-1 (or the pseudogene TRBV3-2) and TRBJ1-1; no firm D call. CDR1 is LGHDT, CDR2 YNNKEL, per germline (reference sequence). The ends were cut back, 1 base at V and 5 bases at J, with 14 bases in the middle. The CDR3 consists of 15 residues. CDR3 DNA: TGTGCCAGCAGCCAAGGACCCCAACGGAGGACTGAAGCTTTCTTT. Its translation: CASSQGPQRRTEAFF.

This chain uses TRBV7-8 with TRBJ1-2; TRBD1 matches 11 bases. In germline, CDR1 is SGHVS, CDR2 FQNEAQ. This CDR3 comprises 18 residues. The V gene end was trimmed by 4 bases and the J gene end by 7 bases; junction bases not matched to a gene: 17. The chain's CDR3 is CASSSLQIFGQGAGGYTF. In DNA, the CDR3 is TGTGCCAGCAGCTCCCTGCAGATTTTCGGACAGGGGGCCGGTGGCTACACCTTC.

The gene calls are TRBV2 and TRBJ1-5; no reliable D call. This CDR3 is built from 12 residues. V was cut by 6 bases and J by 4 bases, with 7 bases left in between. CDR1 SNHLY and CDR2 FYNNEI come from the germline V gene. The CDR3 is CASRRDNQPQHF. Written as DNA, the CDR3 is TGTGCCAGCAGGAGGGATAATCAGCCCCAGCATTTT. Full variable domain (missing parts from reference TRBV2 and TRBJ1-5): EPEVTQTPSHQVTQMGQEVILRCVPISNHLYFYWYRQILGQKVEFLVSFYNNEISEKSEIFDDQFSVERPDGSNFTLKIRSTKLEDSAMYFCASRRDNQPQHFGDGTRLSIL.

The chain employs TRBV18 and TRBJ2-1, with D tentatively TRBD1 (6 bases). Trimming cost V 2 bases and J 1 base, with 12 bases left between them. Germline V gene data show CDR1 as KGHSH and CDR2 as LQKENI. This CDR3 has 16 amino acids. As DNA, the CDR3 is TGTGCCAGCTCACCAGGGACACAACTTTCCTACAATGAGCAGTTCTTC. It encodes CASSPGTQLSYNEQFF. The variable domain in full, with the rest retrieved from reference TRBV18 and TRBJ2-1, is NAGVMQNPRHLVRRRGQEARLRCSPMKGHSHVYWYRQLPEEGLKFMVYLQKENIIDESGMPKERFSAEFPKEGPSILRIQQVVRGDSAAYFCASSPGTQLSYNEQFFGPGTRLTVL.

The V call is TRBV6-1, the J call TRBJ1-4, with 10 bases lining up with TRBD1. CDR3 length: 16 amino acids. Unmatched junction bases numbered 5, after V lost 4 bases and J lost 3 bases. Germline V CDR1 and CDR2: MNHNS, SASEGT. The CDR3 sequence: CASSARQGAPNEKLFF. Written as DNA, the CDR3 is TGTGCCAGCAGTGCAAGACAGGGGGCGCCTAATGAAAAACTGTTTTTT.

V usage is TRBV19 and J usage is TRBJ2-2; 8 bases align to TRBD2. This CDR3 region has 16 residues. V lost 5 bases to trimming and J lost 2 bases; unmatched junction nucleotides: 7. Germline V lookup: CDR1 LNHDA, CDR2 SQIVND (reference sequence). CDR3 sequence (DNA): TGTGCCAGTAGTGGAACGGGGGGGATTAACACCGGGGAGCTGTTTTTT. Amino acid sequence: CASSGTGGINTGELFF.

The chain uses TRBV5-5 and TRBJ1-1, with TRBD1 as a possible D gene (6 bases). V was cut by 3 bases and J by 5 bases, with 14 bases left in between. This CDR3 has 14 residues. The germline CDR1 and CDR2 sequences are SGHKS and YYEKEE (reference sequence). In DNA form, the CDR3 reads TGTGCCAGCAGCTCTACCATCGACAGGACTGAAGCTTTCTTT. This encodes CASSSTIDRTEAFF.

The rearrangement uses TRBV3-1 (or the pseudogene TRBV3-2) and TRBJ2-7, with D perhaps matching TRBD2 (6 bases). Trimming took 1 base from V and 6 from J, leaving 10 bases between them. Germline-derived CDR1 and CDR2 are LGHDT and YNNKEL (reference sequence). The CDR3 length is 13 residues. CDR3 nucleotides: TGTGCCAGCAGCCAAGTCTTGGGGGGCGAGCAGTACTTC. Amino acid sequence: CASSQVLGGEQYF.

The J gene is TRBJ1-4, the V gene TRBV28, with 9 bases fitting TRBD1. Germline V gene data show CDR1 as MDHEN and CDR2 as SYDVKM. The CDR3 totals 17 residues. J lost 8 bases, V lost 5 bases, and 15 bases had no gene match. The CDR3 loop is CASSTLDRGFRNEKLFF. DNA of the CDR3: TGTGCCAGCAGTACTCTGGACAGGGGTTTTCGGAACGAAAAACTGTTTTTT.

This clone was counted between two and nine times. This chain joins TRBV12-2 and TRBJ2-1; the DNA was not used to check the table's D call, TRBD1. TRBV12-2 is labeled a pseudogene. This CDR3 has 10 residues. DNA for the CDR3: TGTGCAAGTCCAGGGAATGAGCAGTTCTTC. Its translation: CASPGNEQFF.

This sequence joins TRBV6-5 and TRBJ1-5, with TRBD1 identical over 11 bases. The germline CDR1 and CDR2 sequences are MNHEY and SVGAGI. V shed 5 bases, J shed 5 bases, and the junction held 5 bases outside the gene matches. CDR3 length: 15 amino acids. The CDR3 sequence: CASSPGTGGDQPQHF. The CDR3 nucleotides are TGTGCCAGCAGTCCCGGGACAGGGGGGGATCAGCCCCAGCATTTT.

This clone has a single count. The V and J genes are TRBV4-1 and TRBJ1-1; TRBD1 is a possible D gene (6 bases). Germline CDR1 is MGHRA and CDR2 is YSYEKL. This CDR3 spans 19 amino acids. Trimming pared 0 bases from V and 1 base from J, leaving 21 bases between. CDR3 sequence reads: CASSQDRKIQDRANTEAFF. The CDR3 nucleotides read TGCGCCAGCAGCCAAGATAGGAAGATTCAGGACAGAGCGAACACTGAAGCTTTCTTT.